These T cell receptor beta chains were read from a single sample in a study of cytomegalovirus exposure and HLA in healthy donors. Sequencing used immunoSEQ multiplex PCR; TCRdb keeps in-frame clones, though not all of them. The sample carries some 200,000 clones, approximately 80% recorded once. Sequencing was done on a sample of PBMCs. These receptor sequences come from a middle-aged woman in good health and CMV-seronegative. Each CDR3 is given with its conserved first and last residue. D genes are given only for firm matches. A row's size may be missing; if present it is once, few, many or a size class.

CDR3	DNA	D	V	J	size
CASFRTSTGVTEAFF	TGTGCCAGCTTTAGAACCTCAACAGGGGTAACTGAAGCTTTCTTT	TRBD1	TRBV6-5	TRBJ1-1	NA
CASSRDSLADTQYF	TGTGCCAGCAGCCGAGATTCTTTGGCAGATACGCAGTATTTT	NA	TRBV7-3	TRBJ2-3	NA
CASSIRGGYTF	TGTGCCAGTAGTATCAGGGGAGGCTACACCTTC	NA	TRBV19	TRBJ1-2	NA
CASSYGVTELDEQYF	TGTGCCAGCAGTTACGGTGTTACAGAACTGGACGAGCAGTACTTC	NA	TRBV6-6	TRBJ2-7	NA
CAWSVGTGIKETQYF	TGTGCCTGGAGTGTTGGGACAGGGATAAAAGAGACCCAGTACTTC	TRBD1	TRBV30	TRBJ2-5	few
CASSRDTSGNTIYF	TGTGCCAGCAGCCGAGACACCTCTGGAAACACCATATATTTT	NA	TRBV7-9	TRBJ1-3	few
CASSFSGGLNEQFF	TGCGCCAGCAGCTTCAGCGGGGGGTTAAATGAGCAGTTCTTC	TRBD2	TRBV5-1	TRBJ2-1	NA
CASTLTDTQYF	TGTGCCAGCACTCTCACAGATACGCAGTATTTT	NA	TRBV2	TRBJ2-3	NA
CASTPGQGITEAFF	TGTGCCAGCACCCCGGGACAGGGAATCACAGAAGCTTTCTTT	TRBD1	TRBV4-2	TRBJ1-1	once
CASSLKRVEQFF	TGTGCCAGCAGCCTAAAGCGGGTTGAGCAGTTCTTC	NA	TRBV7-8	TRBJ2-1	NA
CASSIDGVNSPLHF	TGTGCCAGTAGTATAGACGGGGTTAATTCACCCCTCCACTTT	NA	TRBV19	TRBJ1-6	NA
CASSVSGLAGEAEGTQYF	TGTGCCAGCAGCGTATCTGGGCTAGCGGGGGAGGCGGAGGGGACCCAGTACTTC	TRBD2	TRBV9	TRBJ2-5	NA
CATSREGEGGGTEAFF	TGTGCCACCAGCAGAGAGGGGGAAGGCGGGGGGACTGAAGCTTTCTTT	NA	TRBV15	TRBJ1-1	NA
CSVEIAATNEKLFF	TGCAGCGTTGAGATAGCCGCAACTAATGAAAAACTGTTTTTT	NA	TRBV29-1	TRBJ1-4	NA
CSVGAGGGNEKLFF	TGCAGCGTTGGAGCGGGAGGGGGCAATGAAAAACTGTTTTTT	TRBD1	TRBV29-1	TRBJ1-4	NA
CASSVVTEAGQVPDKTEAFF	TGTGCCAGCAGCGTAGTCACCGAGGCCGGACAGGTCCCTGATAAAACTGAAGCTTTCTTT	TRBD1	TRBV9	TRBJ1-1	NA
CASSFSRNTEAFF	TGTGCCAGCAGTTTTAGTAGGAACACTGAAGCTTTCTTT	NA	TRBV6-5	TRBJ1-1	NA
CASSLWRGTEAFF	TGTGCCAGCAGCTTGTGGAGGGGCACTGAAGCTTTCTTT	NA	TRBV5-5	TRBJ1-1	NA
CASSLRLGSLQQETQYF	TGCGCCAGCAGCTTAAGGCTGGGCAGTTTACAACAAGAGACCCAGTACTTC	NA	TRBV5-1	TRBJ2-5	NA
CASSRGNTEAFF	TGTGCCAGCAGTAGGGGGAACACTGAAGCTTTCTTT	NA	TRBV27	TRBJ1-1	NA
CASSYVRTLHF	TGTGCCAGCAGTTACGTTAGAACCCTCCACTTT	NA	TRBV6-6	TRBJ1-6	once
CASSVTSGVGTGELFF	TGTGCCAGCAGCGTTACTAGCGGGGTAGGGACCGGGGAGCTGTTTTTT	TRBD2	TRBV9	TRBJ2-2	NA
CASRRTSGMGETQYF	TGTGCCAGCAGGAGGACTAGTGGTATGGGGGAGACCCAGTACTTC	TRBD2	TRBV7-9	TRBJ2-5	NA
CATSRTAGREQYF	TGTGCCACCAGCAGAACGGCGGGGCGAGAGCAGTACTTC	NA	TRBV15	TRBJ2-7	NA
CASSRIGGEDYGYTF	TGTGCCAGCAGCAGAATAGGAGGGGAGGACTATGGCTACACCTTC	NA	TRBV7-3	TRBJ1-2	NA
CASRNPGTGFSPLHF	TGCGCCAGCAGAAATCCCGGGACAGGGTTTTCACCCCTCCACTTT	TRBD1	TRBV10-2	TRBJ1-6	NA
CASSLSGFEETQYF	TGTGCCAGCAGTCTTAGCGGGTTTGAAGAGACCCAGTACTTC	TRBD2	TRBV28	TRBJ2-5	NA
CASSPPSVNTEAFF	TGTGCCAGCTCACCACCGTCCGTGAACACTGAAGCTTTCTTT	NA	TRBV18	TRBJ1-1	NA
CASSSGSGGATDTQYF	TGTGCCAGCAGCTCGGGGAGCGGGGGGGCCACAGATACGCAGTATTTT	TRBD2	TRBV5-4	TRBJ2-3	NA
CASSLRGTDTQYF	TGTGCCAGCAGTTTGCGAGGGACAGATACGCAGTATTTT	NA	TRBV27	TRBJ2-3	NA
CASSGPGTGGRDTQYF	TGTGCCAGCAGCGGCCCCGGGACAGGGGGCAGGGATACGCAGTATTTT	TRBD1	TRBV9	TRBJ2-3	NA
CASSLGDRGGTDTQYF	TGCGCCAGCAGCCTGGGGGACAGGGGAGGGACAGATACGCAGTATTTT	TRBD1	TRBV5-1	TRBJ2-3	NA
CAISDGGNSPLHF	TGTGCCATCAGTGATGGGGGGAATTCACCCCTCCACTTT	NA	TRBV10-3	TRBJ1-6	NA
CSVRYRGGGYEQYF	TGCAGCGTTAGGTACCGAGGGGGGGGCTACGAGCAGTACTTC	NA	TRBV29-1	TRBJ2-7	NA
CASSPLAGGPDKNIQYF	TGTGCCAGCTCACCGTTAGCGGGGGGGCCTGACAAAAACATTCAGTACTTC	TRBD2	TRBV18	TRBJ2-4	NA
CAWTRLGTGSSGLHF	TGTGCCTGGACCCGATTAGGGACAGGTTCCTCGGGCCTCCACTTT	TRBD1	TRBV30	TRBJ1-6	once
CASSLGQGAHTIYF	TGTGCCAGCAGCTTAGGACAGGGGGCCCACACCATATATTTT	TRBD1	TRBV7-6	TRBJ1-3	NA
CASSPAAGTGVDTQYF	TGTGCCAGCAGCCCGGCGGCCGGGACAGGGGTGGATACGCAGTATTTT	TRBD1	TRBV7-9	TRBJ2-3	NA
CASRRLDYEQYF	TGTGCCAGCAGGCGACTAGACTACGAGCAGTACTTC	NA	TRBV6-1	TRBJ2-7	NA
CASSLGAGNGNTIYF	TGCGCCAGCAGCTTGGGAGCGGGGAACGGAAACACCATATATTTT	NA	TRBV5-1	TRBJ1-3	NA
CASSEQGVNEKLFF	TGTGCCAGCAGTGAACAAGGGGTTAATGAAAAACTGTTTTTT	NA	TRBV2	TRBJ1-4	NA
CASSLLTSWAPNGDTEAFF	TGTGCCAGCAGCTTATTGACCTCTTGGGCCCCTAACGGGGACACTGAAGCTTTCTTT	NA	TRBV7-9	TRBJ1-1	once